These 17 T cell receptor beta chains were sequenced from one sample in a study of tissue T cells after allogeneic stem cell transplantation. The method was immunoSEQ multiplex PCR; TCRdb's version includes in-frame clones alone and lacks a portion of them. The profile covers about 160 clones, with approximately 70% appearing a single time and approximately 15% taken by the ten largest. The sequencing sample was made of lymph node tissue. The receptors were gathered from a female BALB/c mouse in good health. For this mouse line, the MHC haplotype is H2-d.

Comments on this clone: Germline and genes: mouse. With the read ending 1 residue before the CDR3 end, the germline J gene is used to fill in that end. The chain uses TRBV14 and TRBJ2-3; no clear D. V gave up 1 base and J gave up 0 bases, with 9 bases separating them. CDR1 SGHDT and CDR2 FRDEAV come from the germline V gene. This CDR3 is 15 amino acids long. The CDR3 spells CASSFQVLSAETLYF. The CDR3 DNA, read in part, is TGTGCCAGCAGTTTCCAGGTCCTTAGTGCAGAAACGCTGTAT.

As to this clone: Genes and germline come from the mouse. From the germline J gene comes the end of the CDR3, since the read stops 1 residue before it. This rearrangement joins TRBV13-2 to TRBJ2-4; 8 nucleotides align to TRBD2. There are 14 residues in the CDR3. Germline V gives CDR1 NNHNN, CDR2 SYGAGS (reference sequence). V lost 0 bases and J lost 7; bases outside the gene matches: 4. CDR3: CASGDALGGDTLYF. CDR3 bases read: TGTGCCAGCGGTGATGCCCTGGGGGGAGACACCTTGTAC.

On this clone: All gene names here are mouse names. The CDR3 end falls 1 residue outside the read, so it is completed with the germline J gene. This chain uses TRBV17 with TRBJ2-3; 8 nucleotides line up with TRBD2. Germline CDR1 reads MNHDT; CDR2 reads YYDKIL. This CDR3 contains 15 residues. Germline trimming cut 5 bases from V and 1 base from J; bases unmatched to any gene: 5. CDR3 amino acids: CASSPTGAGAETLYF. The covered CDR3 bases are TGTGCTAGCAGTCCGACTGGGGCTGGTGCAGAAACGCTGTAT.

On this clone: Gene names are the mouse ones. The CDR3 goes on 1 residue after the read ends, and that part is filled in from the germline J gene. The chain links TRBV31 to TRBJ2-7, with TRBD2 as a possible D gene (7 bases). This CDR3 is 11 amino acids long. Germline V gene lookup returns CDR1 GKSSPN and CDR2 SITVG. Trimming took off 2 bases at V and 7 bases at J, with 9 bases between the two ends. The CDR3 reads CAWSGGREQYF. CDR3 DNA, as far as it was read: TGTGCCTGGAGTGGGGGGCGCGAACAGTAC.

About this clone itself: Germline and genes: mouse. With the read ending 1 residue before the CDR3 end, the germline J gene is used to fill in that end. V gene TRBV17 combines with J gene TRBJ1-5; possible D gene TRBD1, 5 bases. In germline, CDR1 is MNHDT, CDR2 YYDKIL. Trimming shortened V by 7 bases and J by 3 bases, and 7 bases separated the two germline ends. The CDR3 consists of 12 residues. The CDR3: CASMGRNQAPLF. The DNA read from the CDR3 is TGTGCTAGCATGGGGCGCAACCAGGCTCCGCTT. Together with reference TRBV17 and TRBJ1-5, the CDR3 gives the full variable domain: DTTVKQNPRYKLARVGKPVNLICSQTMNHDTMYWYQKKPNQAPKLLLFYYDKILNREADTFEKFQSSRPNNSFCSLYIGSAGLEYSAMYLCASMGRNQAPLFGEGTRLSVL.

Concerning this clone itself: Gene labels here are mouse ones. The CDR3 extends 1 residue past the end of the read, so its final part is completed from the germline J gene. The chain couples TRBV13-3 to TRBJ2-7, with 11 bases fitting TRBD1. This CDR3 contains 14 residues. Germline lookup yields CDR1 NNHDY and CDR2 SYVADS. V lost 2 bases, J lost 6 bases, and 4 bases stayed unmatched. CDR3 region: CASSEWTGGAEQYF. Partial CDR3 DNA: TGTGCCAGCAGTGAATGGACAGGGGGCGCTGAACAGTAC.

In this sample, this clone turned up once. The genes are named according to mouse. Coverage ceases 1 residue before the CDR3 finishes, and the germline J gene fills in the end. V is TRBV29 and J is TRBJ2-4, with D tentatively TRBD1 or TRBD2 (5 bases each). CDR1 is MSHET and CDR2 is SYDVDS in the germline V gene. The CDR3 totals 13 residues. Trimming stripped 0 bases from V and 8 bases from J, with 9 bases between. The CDR3 region is CASSLSGTSTLYF. The covered CDR3 bases are TGTGCTAGCAGTTTATCCGGGACGTCCACCTTGTAC.

On this clone itself: Genes here carry mouse names. Coverage ceases 1 residue before the CDR3 finishes, and the germline J gene fills in the end. The chain recombines TRBV19 with TRBJ1-4; D remains unclear. The ends were cut back, 4 bases at V and 0 bases at J, with 7 bases in the middle. The CDR3 is 14 residues long. Germline CDR1 FNHDT, CDR2 SITEND (reference sequence). CDR3: CASSPTISNERLFF. The covered CDR3 bases are TGTGCCAGCAGTCCTACAATTTCCAACGAAAGATTATTT.

Regarding this clone: The germline and genes are mouse ones. Sequencing ends 1 residue short of the CDR3 end; the germline J gene provides the rest. The gene calls are TRBV5 and TRBJ2-1; 8 nucleotides line up with TRBD2. After removal of 1 base from V and 4 bases from J, the junction contained 3 bases not matched to a gene. The CDR3 loop spans 15 amino acids. The V gene's germline CDR1 is LGHNA and CDR2 YNLKQL (reference sequence). The CDR3 spells CASSQVTGVYAEQFF. The sequenced part of the CDR3 DNA is TGTGCCAGCAGCCAAGTGACTGGGGTGTATGCTGAGCAGTTC.

On this clone itself: The genes and germline here are from mouse. The read falls 1 residue short of the CDR3 end, and the missing part is taken from the germline J gene. V usage is TRBV20 and J usage is TRBJ1-1, with D maybe TRBD1 (5 bases). CDR1 and CDR2 from the germline V gene are GFQATS and STVNSAI. The CDR3 runs to 11 residues. V was trimmed by 5 bases and J by 4 bases, leaving 8 bases between them. The CDR3 protein is CGAAGFTEVFF. The CDR3 DNA, read in part, is TGTGGTGCTGCAGGGTTCACAGAAGTCTTC.

About this clone itself: Here the gene names and germline are mouse. The CDR3 is cut off 1 residue early in the read; its end comes from the germline J gene. This sequence joins TRBV29 and TRBJ1-4; TRBD1 matches 8 bases. In germline, CDR1 is MSHET, CDR2 SYDVDS. With 0 bases clipped from V and 2 bases from J, the junction kept 2 bases outside the gene matches. This CDR3 has 16 residues. The covered CDR3 bases are TGTGCTAGCAGTTTATCAGACAGGGGATCCAACGAAAGATTATTT. Its protein is CASSLSDRGSNERLF. The CDR3 as a whole reads CASSLSDRGSNERLFF.

A word on this clone: Genes and germline come from the mouse. The missing CDR3 end, 1 residue past where the read stops, is filled in from the germline J gene. The chain combines TRBV13-3 with TRBJ2-5; a weak D match, TRBD1 (6 bases). This CDR3 has 12 amino acids. Germline V CDR1 and CDR2: NNHDY, SYVADS. V was clipped by 5 bases and J by 2 bases, with 6 bases between them. CDR3 residues: CASRDSQDTQYF. The CDR3 bases that were read are TGTGCCAGCAGGGACAGCCAAGACACCCAGTAC.

Worth noting for this clone: Gene names denote mouse genes. The CDR3 end falls 1 residue outside the read, so it is completed with the germline J gene. The rearrangement joins TRBV5 to TRBJ2-2, with TRBD1 as a possible D gene (6 bases). This CDR3 contains 16 residues. V was clipped by 4 bases and J by 4 bases, with 16 bases between them. The germline V gene has CDR1 LGHNA and CDR2 YNLKQL (reference sequence). The CDR3 is CASSPPRTVGTGQLYF. Incomplete CDR3 DNA: TGTGCCAGCAGCCCTCCCCGGACAGTGGGCACCGGGCAGCTCTAC.

Concerning this clone itself: Genes and germline are mouse. CDR3 DNA (partial): TGTGCCAGCAGTACCGGGACAGGGGATCCAAAAGTCTTC. Its protein is CASSTGTGDPKVF. The CDR3 reads in full as CASSTGTGDPKVFF. V usage is TRBV24 and J usage is TRBJ1-1, with TRBD1 identical over 10 bases. The sequence runs out 1 residue before the end of the CDR3; the remainder is reconstructed from the germline J gene. Looked up from germline, CDR1 is KGHTA and CDR2 is FRNEEI. V lost 5 bases to trimming and J lost 9 bases; unmatched junction nucleotides: 9. The CDR3 totals 14 residues.

In regard to this clone: The germline and genes are mouse ones. The read terminates 1 residue ahead of where the CDR3 ends, so the germline J gene completes it. This chain connects TRBV13-2 to TRBJ1-1; D is perhaps TRBD1 (6 bases). V shed 1 base and J shed 4 bases, with 11 bases lying between them. The CDR3 totals 14 residues. Germline V gives CDR1 NNHNN, CDR2 SYGAGS (reference sequence). The covered CDR3 bases are TGTGCCAGCGGTGATTTTCAGGGGAGCACAGAAGTCTTC. It encodes CASGDFQGSTEVF. The full CDR3 protein reads CASGDFQGSTEVFF.

This clone was detected only a few times. Gene names and germline match the mouse. The CDR3 end falls 1 residue outside the read, so it is completed with the germline J gene. This chain joins TRBV13-2 and TRBJ2-7; D gene ambiguous. This CDR3 spans 12 amino acids. Germline V CDR1 and CDR2: NNHNN, SYGAGS (reference sequence). V was shortened by 0 bases and J by 3 bases, with 4 bases between the two germline ends. CDR3 bases read: TGTGCCAGCGGTGATGAACACTATGAACAGTAC. It encodes CASGDEHYEQY. The full-length CDR3 reads as CASGDEHYEQYF.

A remark on this clone: Any gene name here is a mouse gene name. The read is 1 residue too short to cover the CDR3 end, so that end is filled in from the germline J gene. The rearrangement uses TRBV13-1 and TRBJ2-5, with D perhaps matching TRBD1 (5 bases). This CDR3 region has 13 residues. Trimming took off 0 bases at V and 6 bases at J, with 8 bases between the two ends. Germline CDR1 is NSHNY and CDR2 is SYGAGN. The CDR3 bases that were read are TGTGCCAGCAGTGATGCCAGGGCGGACACCCAGTAC. This translates into CASSDARADTQY. The whole CDR3 sequence is CASSDARADTQYF.